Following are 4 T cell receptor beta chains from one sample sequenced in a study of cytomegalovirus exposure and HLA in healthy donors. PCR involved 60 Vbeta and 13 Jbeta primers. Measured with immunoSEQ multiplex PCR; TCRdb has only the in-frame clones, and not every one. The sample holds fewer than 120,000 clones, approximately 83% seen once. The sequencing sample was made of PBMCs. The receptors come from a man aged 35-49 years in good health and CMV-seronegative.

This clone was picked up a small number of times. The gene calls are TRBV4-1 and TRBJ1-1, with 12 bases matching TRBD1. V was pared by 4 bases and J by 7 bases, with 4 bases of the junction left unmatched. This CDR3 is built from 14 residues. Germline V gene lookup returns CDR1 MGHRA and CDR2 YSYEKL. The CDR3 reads CASSRDRGQGEAFF. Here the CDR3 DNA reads TGCGCCAGCAGCCGGGACAGGGGGCAGGGTGAAGCTTTCTTT.

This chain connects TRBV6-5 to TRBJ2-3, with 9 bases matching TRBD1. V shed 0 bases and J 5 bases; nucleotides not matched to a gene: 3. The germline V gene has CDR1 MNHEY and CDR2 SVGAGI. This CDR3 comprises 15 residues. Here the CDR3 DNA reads TGTGCCAGCAGTTACTCCCCGACAGGGGGAGATACGCAGTATTTT. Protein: CASSYSPTGGDTQYF.

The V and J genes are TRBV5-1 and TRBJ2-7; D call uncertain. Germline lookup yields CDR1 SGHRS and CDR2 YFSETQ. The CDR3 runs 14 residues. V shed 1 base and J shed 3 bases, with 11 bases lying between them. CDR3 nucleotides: TGCGCCAGCAGCTTGAGGCAGGCATTCTACGAGCAGTACTTC. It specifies CASSLRQAFYEQYF.

The CDR3 is CASSFRGWDTEAFF. For the CDR3, the DNA is TGCGCCAGCAGCTTTCGGGGTTGGGACACTGAAGCTTTCTTT. J is TRBJ1-1 and V is TRBV5-1; D remains ambiguous. Trimming took 2 bases from V and 3 from J, leaving 11 bases between them. This CDR3 spans 14 amino acids. Germline lookup yields CDR1 SGHRS and CDR2 YFSETQ.